Following are 27 T cell receptor beta chains from one sample sequenced in a study of CD8 T cells in ankylosing spondylitis. In TCRdb, the 5' RACE reads were re-called with MiXCR into one record per CDR3 protein. The sample includes approximately 200,000 distinct CDR3 sequences, roughly 13% of them seen just once. Sequenced sample: blood, either unsorted or a sorted T cell fraction (not recorded which). Receptors originate from a female donor with ankylosing spondylitis or in good health (not recorded which).

This clonotype has ten or more counts. The V gene is TRBV20-1, the J gene TRBJ1-5; 9 nucleotides match TRBD1. The CDR3 consists of 16 residues. Germline V CDR1 and CDR2: DFQATT, SNEGSKA (reference sequence). The V and J ends lost 3 bases and 5 bases, in that order; junction bases with no gene match: 11. The CDR3 DNA sequence: TGCAGTGCTAGGCAATTTTCCGGGACAGGGTATCAGCCCCAGCATTTT. Translation: CSARQFSGTGYQPQHF.

This clonotype occurred many times. The chain joins TRBV4-3 to TRBJ1-2, with TRBD1 identical over 9 bases. The CDR3 loop spans 17 amino acids. Unmatched junction bases numbered 16, after V lost 3 bases and J lost 8 bases. Looked up from germline, CDR1 is LGHNA and CDR2 is YSLEER. CDR3 protein: CASSQEDTRTGVYGYTF. The CDR3 nucleotides read TGCGCCAGCAGCCAGGAAGATACTAGGACAGGGGTGTACGGCTACACCTTC.

This clonotype was counted many times. This chain uses TRBV12-3 or TRBV12-4 with TRBJ1-1; D perhaps matches TRBD1 (5 bases). V was trimmed by 1 base and J by 6 bases, leaving 18 bases between them. The CDR3 runs to 16 residues. CDR3 bases: TGTGCCAGCAGTTTAGTACTAACAGGATCACCCTCTGAAGCTTTCTTT. It specifies CASSLVLTGSPSEAFF.

This clonotype was recorded a few times. The chain combines TRBV5-1 with TRBJ2-1, with D maybe TRBD2 (5 bases). Germline lookup yields CDR1 SGHRS and CDR2 YFSETQ. Trimming stripped 4 bases from V and 7 bases from J, with 12 bases between. The CDR3 runs to 13 residues. The CDR3 DNA reads TGCGCCAGCAGCCCGGACTCGGATAATGAGCAGTTCTTC. Translation: CASSPDSDNEQFF. The complete variable domain, with remaining parts taken from reference TRBV5-1 and TRBJ2-1, reads KAGVTQTPRYLIKTRGQQVTLSCSPISGHRSVSWYQQTPGQGLQFLFEYFSETQRNKGNFPGRFSGRQFSNSRSEMNVSTLELGDSALYLCASSPDSDNEQFFGPGTRLTVL.

This clonotype came up a few times. This rearrangement joins TRBV5-1 to TRBJ2-3; D might be TRBD2 (6 bases). The CDR3 totals 15 residues. V gave up 3 bases and J gave up 1 base, with 12 bases separating them. Germline assignment: CDR1 SGHRS and CDR2 YFSETQ. In DNA, the CDR3 is TGCGCCAGCAGCTGGGGTAGCGGAGGCACAGATACGCAGTATTTT. This gives the protein CASSWGSGGTDTQYF.

This clonotype was counted at least ten times. This rearrangement joins TRBV27 to TRBJ2-5; perhaps TRBD2 as D (5 bases). CDR1 MNHEY and CDR2 SMNVEV come from the germline V gene (reference sequence). The CDR3 consists of 15 residues. Trimming pared 8 bases from V and 3 bases from J, leaving 19 bases between. The CDR3 loop is CASSTQAAGKETQYF. The CDR3 nucleotides read TGTGCCAGCTCCACGCAAGCGGCGGGCAAAGAGACCCAGTACTTC.

Many counts were recorded for this clonotype. Mismatch with germline at one junction end may stem from a read error. The gene calls are TRBV7-7 and TRBJ2-5; TRBD2 matches at 9 bases. CDR1 and CDR2 from the germline V gene are SSHAT and FNYEAQ (reference sequence). The CDR3 is 17 residues long. CDR3 loop: CASSLGLAGNPGVTQYF. The CDR3 region has the DNA TGTGCTAGCAGCTTAGGGCTAGCGGGAAACCCCGGGGTGACCCAGTACTTC.

The sample holds a few counts of this clonotype. The rearrangement joins TRBV5-6 to TRBJ2-3; 8 nucleotides line up with TRBD2. This CDR3 has 14 residues. Germline V gene lookup returns CDR1 SGHDT and CDR2 YYEEEE. Germline trimming cut 5 bases from V and 8 bases from J; bases unmatched to any gene: 10. The CDR3 spells CASSHEREWGTQYF. The CDR3, as DNA: TGTGCCAGCAGTCACGAGCGGGAGTGGGGTACGCAGTATTTT.

As concerns this clonotype: A single base separates this from a much larger clone, so it may be a read error. The chain joins TRBV6-1 to TRBJ1-5; TRBD1 might be the D (5 bases). Germline V lookup: CDR1 MNHNS, CDR2 SASEGT. The CDR3 extends over 14 amino acids. CDR3 sequence (DNA): TGTGCCAGCAGATTGGGGGGTTACAATCCGCCCCAGCATTTT. It codes for CASRLGGYNPPQHF.

This clonotype was detected many times. The rearrangement joins TRBV24-1 to TRBJ2-1; possible D gene TRBD1, 5 bases. The CDR3 is 17 amino acids. Trimming left V 3 bases short and J 2 bases short, with 16 bases between. CDR1 is KGHDR, CDR2 SFDVKD, per germline. The CDR3, as DNA: TGTGCCACCAGTGATCCGCTCAGGGCCTACGCCTACAATGAGCAGTTCTTC. Amino acid sequence: CATSDPLRAYAYNEQFF.

This chain links TRBV29-1 with TRBJ2-3, with a weak D call TRBD1 (5 bases). This CDR3 has 12 amino acids. Germline values: CDR1 SQVTM, CDR2 ANQGSEA. V was trimmed by 4 bases and J by 5 bases, leaving 10 bases between them. CDR3 bases: TGCAGCGTTGTCAGGGATGGAGATACGCAGTATTTT. This encodes CSVVRDGDTQYF.

This clonotype appeared many times. This rearrangement joins TRBV20-1 to TRBJ2-7; 15 positions agree with TRBD2. The CDR3 has 13 amino acids. After removal of 5 bases from V and 6 bases from J, the junction contained 2 bases not matched to a gene. The germline V gene has CDR1 DFQATT and CDR2 SNEGSKA (reference sequence). The CDR3, as DNA: TGCAGTGCTGGACTAGCGGGAGGGTTCGAGCAGTACTTC. Translated: CSAGLAGGFEQYF.

At least ten counts were recorded for this clonotype. The rearrangement uses TRBV7-8 and TRBJ2-3; D remains ambiguous. This CDR3 has 13 residues. The germline CDR1 and CDR2 sequences are SGHVS and FQNEAQ. V was clipped by 0 bases and J by 10 bases, with 11 bases between them. This CDR3 reads CASSLARPAAQYF. CDR3 nucleotide sequence: TGTGCCAGCAGCTTAGCGCGGCCCGCCGCGCAGTATTTT.

The rearrangement joins TRBV18 to TRBJ2-5, with 13 bases aligning to TRBD2. V gave up 3 bases and J gave up 5 bases; unmatched junction bases: 9. This CDR3 region has 17 residues. CDR1 is KGHSH, CDR2 LQKENI, per germline. CDR3 amino acids: CASSPGLAGSLAETQYF. The CDR3 DNA follows: TGTGCCAGCTCACCGGGACTAGCGGGATCATTGGCGGAGACCCAGTACTTC.

Ten or more counts support this clonotype. The gene calls are TRBV9 and TRBJ1-6; D may be TRBD1 (5 bases). Germline-derived CDR1 and CDR2 are SGDLS and YYNGEE. The CDR3 totals 13 residues. The ends were cut back, 1 base at V and 11 bases at J, with 10 bases in the middle. CDR3 protein: CASSVRAGPPLHF. CDR3 in DNA: TGTGCCAGCAGCGTAAGGGCAGGGCCACCCCTCCACTTT. The full variable domain, completed using reference TRBV9 and TRBJ1-6, is DSGVTQTPKHLITATGQRVTLRCSPRSGDLSVYWYQQSLDQGLQFLIQYYNGEERAKGNILERFSAQQFPDLHSELNLSSLELGDSALYFCASSVRAGPPLHFGNGTRLTVT.

This clonotype was seen many times. The rearrangement uses TRBV12-3 or TRBV12-4 and TRBJ1-4, with D uncertain. The V gene lost 1 base and the J gene lost 12 bases, with 6 bases spanning the gap. CDR3 length: 11 amino acids. The CDR3 reads CASSLGLELFF. CDR3 coding DNA: TGTGCCAGCAGTTTAGGGCTGGAACTGTTTTTT.

For this clonotype: Since a much larger clone is just one base distant, this may be a read error. The chain recombines TRBV5-1 with TRBJ2-3; the D gene could be TRBD1 or TRBD2 (5 bases each). The V end lost 4 bases, the J end lost 3 bases, and 18 bases lay between the germline ends. The CDR3 runs to 16 residues. Germline assignment: CDR1 SGHRS and CDR2 YFSETQ. The CDR3 DNA follows: TGCGCCAGCAGCGTCAAGTCACAGGAGGAGACAGATACGCAGTATTTT. The encoded protein is CASSVKSQEETDTQYF.

In the case of this clonotype: This may come from a read error, since a much larger clone is one base off. The V and J genes are TRBV5-1 and TRBJ2-7; D ambiguous. This CDR3 contains 13 residues. From germline, CDR1 is SGHRS and CDR2 YFSETQ. CDR3 protein: CASSPPGGYAQYF. The CDR3 DNA is TGCGCCAGCAGCCCCCCGGGTGGCTACGCGCAGTACTTC.

This clonotype was seen many times. This sequence joins TRBV19 and TRBJ1-6, with D possibly TRBD1 on 5 matching bases. CDR3 size: 13 residues. The germline gives CDR1 LNHDA, CDR2 SQIVND (reference sequence). The ends were cut back, 5 bases at V and 7 bases at J, with 9 bases in the middle. The CDR3 DNA reads TGTGCCAGTAGTTCCCCAGGGAATTCACCCCTCCACTTT. As protein: CASSSPGNSPLHF.

This clonotype has more than one count but fewer than ten. The V gene is TRBV20-1, the J gene TRBJ2-7; 16 bases align to TRBD2. V trimming: 1 base; J trimming: 5 bases; junction bases outside the gene matches: 2. From germline, CDR1 is DFQATT and CDR2 SNEGSKA (reference sequence). The CDR3 runs to 15 residues. Here the CDR3 DNA reads TGCAGTGCTAGAGGGGGGACTAGCGGGAGGGACGAGCAGTACTTC. This encodes CSARGGTSGRDEQYF.

The chain combines TRBV21-1 with TRBJ2-1; TRBD2, the table's D call, lacks a check against the DNA. TRBV21-1 is reported as a pseudogene. The CDR3 sequence is 19 residues long. The CDR3 is CASSNLPTQGTRLFNEQFF. DNA of the CDR3: TGTGCCAGCAGCAACTTGCCCACGCAAGGGACTCGACTCTTCAATGAGCAGTTCTTC.

In this sample, this clonotype turned up many times. J is TRBJ2-7 and V is TRBV11-2; 10 bases map to TRBD2. From germline, CDR1 is SGHAT and CDR2 FQNNGV. The J segment lost 6 bases and the V segment lost 1 base, leaving 3 bases of the junction unmatched. The CDR3 extends over 14 amino acids. DNA for the CDR3: TGTGCCAGCAGCTTAGTGGGACTAGCGTTCGAGCAGTACTTC. This gives the protein CASSLVGLAFEQYF.

This clonotype was counted at least ten times. The chain recombines TRBV6-1 with TRBJ1-3; the D gene is possibly TRBD1 (6 bases). Trimming left V 9 bases short and J 0 bases short, with 12 bases between. The length of the CDR3 is 14 residues. Germline lookup yields CDR1 MNHNS and CDR2 SASEGT. CDR3 in DNA: TGTGCCAGTACCGGGACAATCTCTGGAAACACCATATATTTT. Translating gives CASTGTISGNTIYF.

This clonotype was observed at least ten times. This rearrangement joins TRBV12-3 or TRBV12-4 to TRBJ2-3; D gene ambiguous. Deletions cut 2 bases from V and 3 bases from J, with 6 bases between. The CDR3 loop spans 13 amino acids. This CDR3 reads CASSLKGTDTQYF. The CDR3 coding sequence is TGTGCCAGCAGTTTAAAGGGAACAGATACGCAGTATTTT.

The chain's CDR3 is CASSIIALARNEQFF. Here the CDR3 DNA reads TGTGCCAGTAGTATAATCGCACTAGCACGCAATGAGCAGTTCTTC. The rearrangement joins TRBV19 to TRBJ2-1, with D possibly matching TRBD2 (6 bases). The V gene's germline CDR1 is LNHDA and CDR2 SQIVND (reference sequence). CDR3 size: 15 residues. Trimming left V 2 bases short and J 6 bases short, with 14 bases between.

This clonotype was seen more than once but under ten times. The chain uses TRBV13 and TRBJ2-7; possible D gene TRBD2, 6 bases. Germline CDR1 and CDR2: PRHDT and FYEKMQ (reference sequence). The CDR3 totals 14 residues. V was shortened by 4 bases and J by 0 bases, with 10 bases between the two germline ends. The CDR3 reads CASSSRDFSYEQYF. CDR3 DNA sequence: TGTGCCAGCAGCTCCCGGGACTTCTCCTACGAGCAGTACTTC.

The chain is built from TRBV7-3 and TRBJ2-1; weak D call: TRBD2 (6 bases). Looked up from germline, CDR1 is SGHTA and CDR2 is FQGTGA. Trimming removed 5 bases from V and 10 bases from J, with 18 bases in between. The CDR3 is made up of 14 amino acids. In nucleotides, the CDR3 is TGTGCCAGCAGCGCCTCGGGGGATGACGGAGAGCAGTTCTTC. This codes for CASSASGDDGEQFF.